This entry describes one T cell receptor (beta chain). Its specificity is not known. The data derive from a study of T cell responses to AZD1222 COVID-19 vaccine. At the level of the study: Whether given at about 4 or about 12 weeks, second doses were pooled.

General observations from the study: Researchers took repertoire samples only after the peak T cell response had come. Seropositivity was recorded at baseline in only 6 or 7 AZD1222 recipients. Targeting of unmutated variant regions was reportedly seen in nearly half of spike-specific TCRs.

Germline V CDR1 and CDR2: LGHDT, YNNKEL (reference sequence). CDR3 length: 11 residues. The germline V and J ends were trimmed by 7 bases and 0 bases, with 2 bases remaining between them. Assay used: immunoSEQ multiplex PCR; TCRdb lists only in-frame clones, some missing. The sample lists 95,000 to 150,000 clones, about 90% occurring once. The J gene is TRBJ2-3, the V gene TRBV3-1 (or the pseudogene TRBV3-2); D remains unclear. The material sequenced was peripheral blood, taken on day 0 of AZD1222 vaccination. The sequence derives from an adult in good health. The CDR3 nucleotides read TGTGCCAGCAAAAGCACAGATACGCAGTATTTT. The encoded protein is CASKSTDTQYF.